Listed below are T cell receptor beta chains from one sample, sequenced in a study of shared clonotypes between healthy human individuals. Clones were read by immunoSEQ multiplex PCR, and TCRdb kept only the in-frame ones, dropping some. The sample lists millions of clones, just over 90% occurring once. Sequences were obtained from naive CD4+ T cells sorted from blood. The source is a man younger than 35 in good health. Both conserved end residues are part of each CDR3. D genes are given only for firm matches.

v_call: TRBV29-1
j_call: TRBJ1-2
d_call: NA
cdr3_nt: TGCAGCGTCGGAGAAGGTGGGGGCTACACCTTC
cdr3_aa: CSVGEGGGYTF

v_call: TRBV18
j_call: TRBJ2-3
d_call: NA
cdr3_nt: TGTGCCAGCTCACCAGAGAACCGCTTAGGAGATACGCAGTATTTT
cdr3_aa: CASSPENRLGDTQYF

v_call: TRBV11-2
j_call: TRBJ2-1
d_call: NA
cdr3_nt: TGTGCCAGCAGCTTAGATCGGGCCGTTACCTCCTACAATGAGCAGTTCTTC
cdr3_aa: CASSLDRAVTSYNEQFF

v_call: TRBV11-3
j_call: TRBJ2-3
d_call: NA
cdr3_nt: TGTGCCAGCAGTTTGGGGGGACTTAGCACAGATACGCAGTATTTT
cdr3_aa: CASSLGGLSTDTQYF

v_call: TRBV6-5
j_call: TRBJ1-4
d_call: NA
cdr3_nt: TGTGCCAGCAGCCGGACATCAACTAATGAAAAACTGTTTTTT
cdr3_aa: CASSRTSTNEKLFF

v_call: TRBV5-6
j_call: TRBJ2-7
d_call: NA
cdr3_nt: TGTGCCAGCAGCTCAGGGAGTACCTACGAGCAGTACTTC
cdr3_aa: CASSSGSTYEQYF

v_call: TRBV7-2
j_call: TRBJ2-7
d_call: NA
cdr3_nt: TGTGCCAGCAGCTTAGTCGGTTACGAGCAGTACTTC
cdr3_aa: CASSLVGYEQYF

v_call: TRBV7-8
j_call: TRBJ2-1
d_call: TRBD2
cdr3_nt: TGTGCCAGCAGCTTAGCTCCAGCGGGGGTCGACAATGAGCAGTTCTTC
cdr3_aa: CASSLAPAGVDNEQFF

v_call: TRBV2
j_call: TRBJ2-1
d_call: TRBD2
cdr3_nt: TGTGCCAGCAGGGGGACTAGCGGGACTGAGCAGTTCTTC
cdr3_aa: CASRGTSGTEQFF

v_call: TRBV5-1
j_call: TRBJ1-2
d_call: NA
cdr3_nt: TGCGCCAGCAGCTTGGGACAGGTGTATGGCTACACCTTC
cdr3_aa: CASSLGQVYGYTF

v_call: TRBV6-5
j_call: TRBJ1-2
d_call: TRBD1
cdr3_nt: TGTGCCAGCAGTTACCGGGACAGGGGGGTCTATGGCTACACCTTC
cdr3_aa: CASSYRDRGVYGYTF